This TCR beta chain came from a study of blood T cell repertoires in COVID-19 (dated by TCRdb to the early 2020s). General notes on the study: Samples from collaborators originated in the United States, Italy and Spain and spanned both the acute and convalescent phases of COVID-19. The material from the prospective study consisted of cDNA or gDNA derived from T cells, B-cell-depleted T cells, or PBMCs. Subjects who had been exposed to COVID-19, were actively infected with it, or had recovered from it provided the deeply sampled blood TCRbeta repertoires that made up the dataset. The repertoires were released in a freely available public database intended as a resource for research on the immune response to SARS-CoV-2. The samples were drawn from two sources: the first 160 participants of the ongoing ImmuneRACE study, and fewer than 1,500 subjects contributed by 6 global collaborators. A de-identified subject ID, COVID-19 status, age in years and sex were almost always included in the sample metadata. HLA class I and class II types, where available, came from metadata supplied by the sample provider rather than from assay-based typing. Study-wide conclusions, independent of this receptor: How much clinical and demographic metadata was included differed by source and by participant, and the metadata was provided uncurated.

TCRbeta CDR3 regions were amplified from genomic DNA using the immunoSEQ Assay, a bias-controlled multiplex PCR. The published analysis was carried out like this. Within the assay, amplification of reference gene primers was used to estimate how many nucleated cells each sample contained. To quantify the absolute abundance of each unique TCRbeta CDR3 rearrangement, sequence reads were collapsed and filtered. For each sample, productive Simpson clonality was calculated as the square root of Simpson's diversity index over productive rearrangements. TCRdb provides this immuneACCESS table in a form limited to in-frame rearrangements. Some clones are lacking; in checked studies, under half of them reflect an unresolved V gene, and why the rest are absent is not known. V, J and clone size derive from that table, while D and trimming were established from the DNA sequence. The sample table holds 150,000 to 200,000 clones, of which around nine tenths were seen once. Roughly 2.4% of the sample goes to the ten largest clones.

CDR1 and CDR2 are read off the germline V gene (reference sequence) as LNHDA and SQIVND. The CDR3 holds 15 amino acids from the cysteine to the phenylalanine. The only DNA kept is the CDR3, 45 bases in frame from the first base. The junction shows trimming of 3 bases on V and 5 bases on J, and the gene matches do not reach 6 bases of it. About this clone itself: Its antigen is not yet known. No much larger clonotype is one base removed from it; base qualities were not supplied.

In Seattle, one collaborating source enrolled patients while the infection was active and tracked those patients longitudinally over the course of disease. The collaborating institutions used their own protocols to collect whole blood in K2EDTA tubes. For TCRbeta analysis, collaborators shipped samples in one of three forms: frozen whole blood, isolated PBMCs, or DNA extracted from either of those sample types. Sequenced material: peripheral blood. The rearrangement combines TRBV19 with TRBJ1-3; TRBD1 lines up with 8 middle nucleotides. The receptor was isolated from an elderly woman with COVID-19, enrolled during active disease. In nucleotides, the sequence is TGTGCCAGTAGTATCGGGACAGGTGATCGAAACACCATATATTTT. Translated, it reads CASSIGTGDRNTIYF.